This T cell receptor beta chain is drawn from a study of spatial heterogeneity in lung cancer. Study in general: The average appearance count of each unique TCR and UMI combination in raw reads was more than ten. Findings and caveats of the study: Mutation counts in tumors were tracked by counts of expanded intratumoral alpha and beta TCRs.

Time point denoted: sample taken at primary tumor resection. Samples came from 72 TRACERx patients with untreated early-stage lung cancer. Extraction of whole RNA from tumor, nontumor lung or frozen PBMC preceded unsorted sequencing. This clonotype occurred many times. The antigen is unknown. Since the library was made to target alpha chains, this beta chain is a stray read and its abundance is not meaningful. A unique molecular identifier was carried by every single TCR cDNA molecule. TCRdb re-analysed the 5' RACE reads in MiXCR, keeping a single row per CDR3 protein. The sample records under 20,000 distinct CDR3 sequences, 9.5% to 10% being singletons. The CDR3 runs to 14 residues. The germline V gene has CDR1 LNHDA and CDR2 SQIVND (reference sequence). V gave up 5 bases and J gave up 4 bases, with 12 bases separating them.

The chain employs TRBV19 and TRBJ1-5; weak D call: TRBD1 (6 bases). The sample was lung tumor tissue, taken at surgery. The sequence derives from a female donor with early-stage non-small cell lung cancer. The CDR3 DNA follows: TGTGCCAGTAGTCCCCGGGACATAAATCAGCCCCAGCATTTT. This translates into CASSPRDINQPQHF.